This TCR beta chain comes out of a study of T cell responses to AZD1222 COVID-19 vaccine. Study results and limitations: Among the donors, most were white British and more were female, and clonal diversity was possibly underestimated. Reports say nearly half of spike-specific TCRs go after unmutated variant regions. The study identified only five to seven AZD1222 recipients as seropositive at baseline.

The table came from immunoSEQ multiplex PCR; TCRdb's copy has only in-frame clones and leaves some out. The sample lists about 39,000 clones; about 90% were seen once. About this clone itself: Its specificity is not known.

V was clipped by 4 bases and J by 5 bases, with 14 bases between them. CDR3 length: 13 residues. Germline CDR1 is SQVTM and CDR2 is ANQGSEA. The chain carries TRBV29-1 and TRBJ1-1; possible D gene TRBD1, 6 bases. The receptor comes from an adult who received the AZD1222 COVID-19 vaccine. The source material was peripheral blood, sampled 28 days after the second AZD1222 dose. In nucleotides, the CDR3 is TGCAGCGTTGTGAGAGGGGGGGGAACTGAAGCTTTCTTT. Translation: CSVVRGGGTEAFF.